A single sample gave rise to the 3 T cell receptor beta chains below, sequenced in a study of early T cells in non-severe SARS-CoV-2 infection. Each CDR3 protein gets one entry after TCRdb re-called the 5' RACE reads with MiXCR. The sample yields about 55,000 distinct CDR3 sequences, about 6.4% seen once. The starting material was whole blood, obtained at baseline. These receptors were obtained from an adult who was a healthcare worker with PCR-confirmed SARS-CoV-2 infection or an uninfected control (not recorded which).

At least ten counts were recorded for this clonotype. V gene TRBV18 combines with J gene TRBJ1-1; D is undetermined. CDR1 is KGHSH and CDR2 is LQKENI in the germline V gene. The CDR3 totals 17 residues. Deletions cut 4 bases from V and 1 base from J, with 19 bases between. CDR3 coding DNA: TGTGCCAGCTCACGGGAGTTGGTAACGGGAAGGAACACTGAAGCTTTCTTT. Translating gives CASSRELVTGRNTEAFF.

This clonotype was seen repeatedly, ten times or more. One end of the junction varies from germline; a read error may be responsible. This chain links TRBV7-7 with TRBJ2-2, with unresolved D. In germline, CDR1 is SSHAT, CDR2 FNYEAQ (reference sequence). The CDR3 consists of 13 residues. For the CDR3, the DNA is TGTGCTAGCAGCTTATTCGCCTCCGGGGAGCTGTTTTTT. Encoded protein: CASSLFASGELFF.

This chain links TRBV12-5 with TRBJ1-5, with D possibly matching TRBD1 (5 bases). This CDR3 contains 13 residues. Germline CDR1 and CDR2: LGHNT and FRNRAP. V dropped 10 bases and J dropped 5 bases, with 15 bases sitting between them. The CDR3 region is CATAQGVDQPQHF. The DNA of the CDR3 is TGTGCTACCGCCCAGGGTGTGGATCAGCCCCAGCATTTT. Variable domain in full (rest from reference TRBV12-5 and TRBJ1-5): DARVTQTPRHKVTEMGQEVTMRCQPILGHNTVFWYRQTMMQGLELLAYFRNRAPLDDSGMPKDRFSAEMPDATLATLKIQPSEPRDSAVYFCATAQGVDQPQHFGDGTRLSIL.